A single T cell receptor (beta chain) is shown here with its context. No cognate antigen has been identified for it. No much larger clone is present one base from it, and per-base qualities are unavailable. The method was the immunoSEQ multiplex PCR assay. Drawn from immuneACCESS, this table holds only the in-frame rearrangements with V and J called that TCRdb kept. Clones are partly lost; checked studies trace under half to an unresolved V gene and leave the rest unexplained. The sample yields roughly 65,000 clones; under 95% were counted once. The top ten hold approximately 1.5% of the sample. These data belong to a study of T cell changes during pregnancy in multiple sclerosis (dated 2019 in TCRdb). Background for the entire study: Changes in the T cell repertoire over the course of pregnancy were examined in this study in women with multiple sclerosis.

Including cysteine and phenylalanine, the CDR3 has 19 amino acids. The read is trimmed to its CDR3 DNA, 57 bases read in frame from base 1. Taken from the germline V gene, the CDR1 and CDR2 loops are SGHTA and FQGNSA. The V end gives up 5 bases and the J end 0 bases, leaving 13 bases in the junction not matched to a gene. The rearranged chain carries TRBV7-2 and TRBJ2-6; 7 bases in the junction line up with TRBD1. The receptor was derived from a female donor in good health, enrolled as a control in a pregnancy study. Sequencing was performed on peripheral blood, taken in the third trimester of pregnancy. CDR3 region: CASSETGIPSLSGANVLTF. The nucleotides read TGTGCCAGCAGCGAGACAGGGATCCCCTCTCTCTCTGGGGCCAACGTCCTGACTTTC. The variable domain in full, with residues beyond the CDR3 obtained from the reference TRBV7-2 and TRBJ2-6 genes, is GAGVSQSPSNKVTEKGKDVELRCDPISGHTALYWYRQSLGQGLEFLIYFQGNSAPDKSGLPSDRFSAERTGGSVSTLTIQRTQQEDSAVYLCASSETGIPSLSGANVLTFGAGSRLTVL.